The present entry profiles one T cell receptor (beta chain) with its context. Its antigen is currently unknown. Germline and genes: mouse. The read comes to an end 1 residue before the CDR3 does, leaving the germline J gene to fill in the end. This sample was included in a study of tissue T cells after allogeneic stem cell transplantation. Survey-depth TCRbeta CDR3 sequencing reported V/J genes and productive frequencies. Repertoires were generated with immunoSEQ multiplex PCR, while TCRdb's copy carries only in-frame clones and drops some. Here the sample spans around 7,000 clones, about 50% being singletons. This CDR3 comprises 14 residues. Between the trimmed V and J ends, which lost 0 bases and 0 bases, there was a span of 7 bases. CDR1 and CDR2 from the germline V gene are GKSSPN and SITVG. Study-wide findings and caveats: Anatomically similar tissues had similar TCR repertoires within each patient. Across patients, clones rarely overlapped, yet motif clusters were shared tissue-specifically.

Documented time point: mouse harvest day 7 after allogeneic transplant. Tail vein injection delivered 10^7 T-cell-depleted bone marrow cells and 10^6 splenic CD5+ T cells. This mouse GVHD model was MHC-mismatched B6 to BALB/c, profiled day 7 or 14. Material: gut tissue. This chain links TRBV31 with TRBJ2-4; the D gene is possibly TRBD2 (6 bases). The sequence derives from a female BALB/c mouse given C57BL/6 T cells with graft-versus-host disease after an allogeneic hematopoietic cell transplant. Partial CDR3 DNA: TGTGCCTGGAGTCTAGGGACTAGTCAAAACACCTTGTAC. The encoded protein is CAWSLGTSQNTLY. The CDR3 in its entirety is CAWSLGTSQNTLYF.